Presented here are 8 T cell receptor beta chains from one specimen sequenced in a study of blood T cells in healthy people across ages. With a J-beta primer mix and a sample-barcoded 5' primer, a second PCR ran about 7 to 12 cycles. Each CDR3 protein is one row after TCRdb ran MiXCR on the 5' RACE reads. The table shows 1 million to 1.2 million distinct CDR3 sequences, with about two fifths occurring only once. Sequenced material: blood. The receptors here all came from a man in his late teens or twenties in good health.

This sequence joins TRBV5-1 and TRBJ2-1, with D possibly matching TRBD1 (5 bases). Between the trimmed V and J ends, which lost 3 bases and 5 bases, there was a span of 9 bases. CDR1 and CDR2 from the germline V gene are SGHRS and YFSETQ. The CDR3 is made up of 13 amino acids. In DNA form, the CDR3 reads TGCGCCAGCAGCTGGGGCAGCGACAATGAGCAGTTCTTC. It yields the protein CASSWGSDNEQFF.

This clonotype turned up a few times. The CDR3 DNA reads as TGTGCCAGCAGCGTAGCACCGGGGACCAACTATGGCTACACCTTC. This translates into CASSVAPGTNYGYTF. J is TRBJ1-2 and V is TRBV9, with D possibly being TRBD1 (5 bases). CDR1 SGDLS and CDR2 YYNGEE come from the germline V gene. The ends were cut back, 0 bases at V and 2 bases at J, with 11 bases in the middle. The CDR3 has 15 residues.

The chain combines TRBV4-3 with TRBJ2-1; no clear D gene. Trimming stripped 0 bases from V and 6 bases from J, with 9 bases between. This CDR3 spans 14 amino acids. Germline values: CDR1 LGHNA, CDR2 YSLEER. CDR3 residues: CASSQDTASNEQFF. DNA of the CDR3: TGCGCCAGCAGCCAAGATACAGCATCCAATGAGCAGTTCTTC.

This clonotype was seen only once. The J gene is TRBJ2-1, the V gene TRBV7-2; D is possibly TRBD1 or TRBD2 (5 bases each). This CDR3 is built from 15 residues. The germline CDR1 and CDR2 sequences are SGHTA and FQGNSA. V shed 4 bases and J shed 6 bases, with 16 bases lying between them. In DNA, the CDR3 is TGTGCCAGCAGCTCTGGGACCATAAGGGGCAATGAGCAGTTCTTC. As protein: CASSSGTIRGNEQFF.

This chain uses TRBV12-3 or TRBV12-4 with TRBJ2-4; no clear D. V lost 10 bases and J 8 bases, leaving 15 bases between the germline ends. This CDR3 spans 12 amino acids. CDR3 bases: TGTGCCACCAAGGGTACCCGGGACATTCAGTACTTC. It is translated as CATKGTRDIQYF.

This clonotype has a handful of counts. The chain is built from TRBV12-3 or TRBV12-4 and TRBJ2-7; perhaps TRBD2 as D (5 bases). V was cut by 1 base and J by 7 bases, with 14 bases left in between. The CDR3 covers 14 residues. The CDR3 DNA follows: TGTGCCAGCAGTTTAGGGCTAGACTACAATGAGCAGTACTTC. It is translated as CASSLGLDYNEQYF.

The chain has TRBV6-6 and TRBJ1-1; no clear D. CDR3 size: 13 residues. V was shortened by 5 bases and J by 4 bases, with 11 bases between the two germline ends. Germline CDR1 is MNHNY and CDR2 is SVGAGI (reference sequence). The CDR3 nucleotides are TGTGCCAGCAGTCCAGAGTGGCCCACTGAAGCTTTCTTT. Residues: CASSPEWPTEAFF.

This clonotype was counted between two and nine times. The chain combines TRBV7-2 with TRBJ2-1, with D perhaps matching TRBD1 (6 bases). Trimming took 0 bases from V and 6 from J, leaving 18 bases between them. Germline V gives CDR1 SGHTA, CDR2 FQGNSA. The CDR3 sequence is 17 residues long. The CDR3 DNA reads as TGTGCCAGCAGCTTAGCTTTTGACAGGCTTAACACCAATGAGCAGTTCTTC. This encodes CASSLAFDRLNTNEQFF.